Presented here are 16 T cell receptor beta chains from one specimen sequenced in a study of shared clonotypes between healthy human individuals. In the naive CD8 group, cells lacked CD45RO and were positively selected for CCR7, so terminally differentiated effector memory CD45RA+ cells were left out. Libraries were prepared by immunoSEQ multiplex PCR; TCRdb keeps only in-frame clonotypes and omits some of them. The table shows about 2.1 million clones, with over 85% occurring only once. Sequencing was carried out using naive CD8+ T cells from PBMCs. Receptors were obtained from a man between 18 and 35 years old in good health. Some clones in this sample may be carry-over from other donors' samples.

The chain couples TRBV5-8 to TRBJ2-7; D may be TRBD2 (7 bases). CDR1 and CDR2 from the germline V gene are SGHTS and YDEGEE. Between the trimmed V and J ends, which lost 3 bases and 3 bases, there was a span of 31 bases. The CDR3 covers 20 residues. CDR3 sequence reads: CASSSLFGGGQTLSFYEQYF. CDR3 nucleotide sequence: TGTGCCAGCAGCTCCCTATTTGGCGGGGGACAAACACTATCCTTCTACGAGCAGTACTTC.

This chain joins TRBV4-1 and TRBJ2-7; the D is unclear. The CDR3 consists of 13 residues. Trimming shortened V by 0 bases and J by 6 bases, and 9 bases separated the two germline ends. The germline V gene has CDR1 MGHRA and CDR2 YSYEKL. This chain's CDR3 is CASSQDMESEQYF. In DNA, the CDR3 is TGCGCCAGCAGCCAAGATATGGAAAGCGAGCAGTACTTC.

This sequence joins TRBV20-1 and TRBJ1-2; D not resolved. Germline V CDR1 and CDR2: DFQATT, SNEGSKA (reference sequence). The V gene lost 2 bases and the J gene lost 4 bases, with 5 bases spanning the gap. CDR3 length: 11 amino acids. The CDR3, as DNA: TGCAGTGCTAGACGGGGCTATGGCTACACCTTC. This translates into CSARRGYGYTF.

This clone was detected once. The chain is built from TRBV13 and TRBJ2-7; 9 nucleotides agree with TRBD2. Germline trimming cut 2 bases from V and 4 bases from J; bases unmatched to any gene: 6. CDR3 length: 15 amino acids. Germline V gene sequence: CDR1 PRHDT, CDR2 FYEKMQ (reference sequence). The DNA for the CDR3 is TGTGCCAGCAGCTTATTTAGCGGGAGTCGGTACGAGCAGTACTTC. As protein: CASSLFSGSRYEQYF. Together with reference TRBV13 and TRBJ2-7, the CDR3 gives the full variable domain: AAGVIQSPRHLIKEKRETATLKCYPIPRHDTVYWYQQGPGQDPQFLISFYEKMQSDKGSIPDRFSAQQFSDYHSELNMSSLELGDSALYFCASSLFSGSRYEQYFGPGTRLTVT.

This sequence joins TRBV6-1 and TRBJ2-7; TRBD1 might be the D (5 bases). The CDR3 totals 15 residues. Per the germline V gene, CDR1 is MNHNS and CDR2 is SASEGT. Trimming stripped 4 bases from V and 0 bases from J, with 13 bases between. The CDR3 loop reads CASSAGHFLSYEQYF. CDR3 nucleotides: TGTGCCAGCAGTGCCGGACATTTCCTCTCCTACGAGCAGTACTTC.

The chain joins TRBV28 to TRBJ2-2; possibly TRBD1 for D (6 bases). Germline loops: CDR1 MDHEN, CDR2 SYDVKM. The CDR3 is 17 amino acids. The ends were cut back, 5 bases at V and 1 base at J, with 17 bases in the middle. The CDR3 DNA is TGTGCCAGCAGTCGGATAGGGGGAGTCGGGAACACCGGGGAGCTGTTTTTT. Protein sequence: CASSRIGGVGNTGELFF.

The rearrangement joins TRBV7-2 to TRBJ1-1; D ambiguous. Germline assignment: CDR1 SGHTA and CDR2 FQGNSA. The CDR3 extends over 14 amino acids. V gave up 0 bases and J gave up 1 base, with 6 bases separating them. In DNA form, the CDR3 reads TGTGCCAGCAGCTTAGCTAGGCAGAACACTGAAGCTTTCTTT. Amino acid sequence: CASSLARQNTEAFF.

Comment on this clone: One junction end disagrees with the germline gene, perhaps due to a read error. The rearrangement joins TRBV9 to TRBJ2-6, with 10 positions matching TRBD1. The length of the CDR3 is 18 residues. Per the germline V gene, CDR1 is SGDLS and CDR2 is YYNGEE. The CDR3 protein is CASRDDRGRSSGANVLTF. The CDR3 DNA follows: TGTGCCAGCAGGGACGACAGGGGGCGAAGCTCTGGAGCCAACGTCCTGACTTTC. The full variable domain, completed using reference TRBV9 and TRBJ2-6, is DSGVTQTPKHLITATGQRVTLRCSPRSGDLSVYWYQQSLDQGLQFLIQYYNGEERAKGNILERFSAQQFPDLHSELNLSSLELGDSALYFCASRDDRGRSSGANVLTFGAGSRLTVL.

The V gene is TRBV7-9, the J gene TRBJ2-1, with 10 bases lining up with TRBD2. CDR1 is SEHNR, CDR2 FQNEAQ, per germline (reference sequence). Losses at the gene ends were 5 bases for V and 5 bases for J; bases not matched to a gene: 6. The CDR3 is 15 residues long. CDR3 DNA sequence: TGTGCCAGCAGCGGCGGACTAGCGGCCCACAATGAGCAGTTCTTC. This codes for CASSGGLAAHNEQFF.

The chain couples TRBV6-5 to TRBJ2-1; D not certain. Germline CDR1 reads MNHEY; CDR2 reads SVGAGI. Deletions cut 5 bases from V and 4 bases from J, with 15 bases between. The length of the CDR3 is 15 residues. Here the CDR3 DNA reads TGTGCCAGCAGTGGAATGGATTCGAGGTACAATGAGCAGTTCTTC. This gives the protein CASSGMDSRYNEQFF.

V is TRBV9 and J is TRBJ2-1; D is ambiguous. The CDR3 length is 15 residues. CDR1 is SGDLS and CDR2 is YYNGEE in the germline V gene. V dropped 6 bases and J dropped 0 bases, with 13 bases sitting between them. The CDR3 bases are TGTGCCAGCACGGGCGGAACAAGCTCCTACAATGAGCAGTTCTTC. Encoded protein: CASTGGTSSYNEQFF. Looking up the rest from reference TRBV9 and TRBJ2-1 gives the full variable domain: DSGVTQTPKHLITATGQRVTLRCSPRSGDLSVYWYQQSLDQGLQFLIQYYNGEERAKGNILERFSAQQFPDLHSELNLSSLELGDSALYFCASTGGTSSYNEQFFGPGTRLTVL.

The CDR3 DNA reads TGCGCCAGCAGCCAAGAGGGGAGCGGACGACAGTTCTTC. Its protein product is CASSQEGSGRQFF. J is TRBJ2-1 and V is TRBV4-3; possibly TRBD2 for D (5 bases). The CDR3 is 13 amino acids. The germline V and J ends were trimmed by 0 bases and 13 bases, with 13 bases remaining between them. Germline lookup yields CDR1 LGHNA and CDR2 YSLEER.

This clone was seen a single time. It is likely a read error, because the conserved phenylalanine at the end of the CDR3 is missing. The limits of the CDR3 on the DNA are not certain, so only TCRdb's listed CDR3 is given. J is TRBJ2-7 and V is TRBV12-2. TRBV12-2 is a recognized pseudogene. Including both end residues, the CDR3 is 10 amino acids long. CDR3 loop: CASRLRPKPS.

The chain couples TRBV19 to TRBJ2-6; TRBD1 matches at 7 bases. The CDR3 spans 15 residues. CDR1 LNHDA and CDR2 SQIVND come from the germline V gene (reference sequence). Trimming took 4 bases from V and 2 from J; bases not matched to a gene: 2. The chain's CDR3 is CASSTGQAGANVLTF. In DNA, the CDR3 is TGTGCCAGTAGTACCGGACAGGCTGGGGCCAACGTCCTGACTTTC. Together with reference TRBV19 and TRBJ2-6, the CDR3 gives the full variable domain: DGGITQSPKYLFRKEGQNVTLSCEQNLNHDAMYWYRQDPGQGLRLIYYSQIVNDFQKGDIAEGYSVSREKKESFPLTVTSAQKNPTAFYLCASSTGQAGANVLTFGAGSRLTVL.

V gene TRBV15 combines with J gene TRBJ1-4, with 7 nucleotides matching TRBD1. CDR1 and CDR2 from the germline V gene are LNHNV and YYDKDF (reference sequence). V dropped 4 bases and J dropped 8; count of bases not matched to a gene: 16. The CDR3 has 17 amino acids. The CDR3 loop reads CATSTPSEAGGPEKLFF. CDR3 in DNA: TGTGCCACCAGCACCCCTAGTGAGGCAGGGGGTCCCGAAAAACTGTTTTTT. The variable domain in full, with the rest retrieved from reference TRBV15 and TRBJ1-4, is DAMVIQNPRYQVTQFGKPVTLSCSQTLNHNVMYWYQQKSSQAPKLLFHYYDKDFNNEADTPDNFQSRRPNTSFCFLDIRSPGLGDTAMYLCATSTPSEAGGPEKLFFGSGTQLSVL.

The chain couples TRBV15 to TRBJ2-1; unclear D gene. The CDR3 runs 14 residues. With 1 base removed from V and 0 bases from J, the gap between germline ends came to 4 bases. Germline lookup yields CDR1 LNHNV and CDR2 YYDKDF (reference sequence). CDR3 nucleotides: TGTGCCACCAGCAGAGTGGCCTCCTACAATGAGCAGTTCTTC. Translating gives CATSRVASYNEQFF.